This section outlines one TCR beta chain sequence together with its context. The antigen is unknown. The data are from a study of vaccination and CD4 T cells after COVID-19. Sequence data for DNA of cultured CD4+ T cells were generated by the Oncomine TCR Beta short-read assay. From the PCR reads, TCRdb called clonotypes with MiXCR, one entry per CDR3 protein. The sample holds around 9,100 distinct CDR3 sequences; 60% are singletons and the top ten take under 15%. Treatment defined: roughly 10-day PBMC culture with coronavirus spike peptide pools or control peptides (ViraFEST assay). Losses at the gene ends were 2 bases for V and 5 bases for J; bases not matched to a gene: 5. Looked up from germline, CDR1 is MNHEY and CDR2 is SVGEGT. The CDR3 extends over 14 amino acids.

The receptor was derived from a human donor with COVID-19. V usage is TRBV6-2 or TRBV6-3 and J usage is TRBJ1-1; 7 nucleotides agree with TRBD1. Material: cultured CD4+ T cells from blood, obtained after SARS-CoV-2 vaccination. CDR3 protein: CASSYATQGTEAFF. The CDR3 DNA is TGTGCCAGCAGTTACGCAACACAGGGGACTGAAGCTTTCTTT.